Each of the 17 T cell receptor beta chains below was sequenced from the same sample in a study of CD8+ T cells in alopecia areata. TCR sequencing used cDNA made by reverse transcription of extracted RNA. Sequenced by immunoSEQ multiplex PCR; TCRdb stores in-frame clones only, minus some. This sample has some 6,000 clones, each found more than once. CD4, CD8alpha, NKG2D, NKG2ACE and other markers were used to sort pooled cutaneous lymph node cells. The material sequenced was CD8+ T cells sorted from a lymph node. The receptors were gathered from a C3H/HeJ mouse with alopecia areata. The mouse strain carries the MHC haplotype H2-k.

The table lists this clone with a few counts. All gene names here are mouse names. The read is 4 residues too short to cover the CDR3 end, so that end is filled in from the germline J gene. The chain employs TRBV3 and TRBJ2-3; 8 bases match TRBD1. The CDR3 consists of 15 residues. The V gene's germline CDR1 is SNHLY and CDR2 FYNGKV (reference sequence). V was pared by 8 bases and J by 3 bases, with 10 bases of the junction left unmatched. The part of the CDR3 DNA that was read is TGTGCCAGCGGTGACCGACAGGGGAGGGCAGAA. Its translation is CASGDRQGRAE. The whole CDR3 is CASGDRQGRAETLYF.

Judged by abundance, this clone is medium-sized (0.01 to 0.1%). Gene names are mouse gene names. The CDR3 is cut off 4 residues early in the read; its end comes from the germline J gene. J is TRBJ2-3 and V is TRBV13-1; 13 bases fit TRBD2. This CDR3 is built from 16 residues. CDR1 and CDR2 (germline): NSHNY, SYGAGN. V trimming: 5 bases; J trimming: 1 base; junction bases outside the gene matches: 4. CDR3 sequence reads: CASRDWGGAGAETLYF. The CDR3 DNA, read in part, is TGTGCCAGCAGGGACTGGGGGGGCGCAGGTGCAGAA.

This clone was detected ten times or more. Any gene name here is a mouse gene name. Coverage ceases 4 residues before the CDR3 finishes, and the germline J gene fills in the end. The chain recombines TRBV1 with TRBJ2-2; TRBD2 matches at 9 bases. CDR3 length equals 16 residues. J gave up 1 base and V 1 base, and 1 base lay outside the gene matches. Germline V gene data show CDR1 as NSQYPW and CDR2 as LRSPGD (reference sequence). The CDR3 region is CTCSAALGGNTGQLYF. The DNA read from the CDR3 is TGCACCTGCAGTGCAGCACTGGGGGGAAACACCGGG.

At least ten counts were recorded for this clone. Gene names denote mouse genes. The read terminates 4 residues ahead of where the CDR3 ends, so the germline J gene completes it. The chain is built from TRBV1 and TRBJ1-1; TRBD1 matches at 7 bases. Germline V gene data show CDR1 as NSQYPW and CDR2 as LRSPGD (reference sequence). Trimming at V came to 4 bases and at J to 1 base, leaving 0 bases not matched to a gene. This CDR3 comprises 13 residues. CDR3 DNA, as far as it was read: TGCACCTGCAGTGGACAGGGAAACACA. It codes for CTCSGQGNT. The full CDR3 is CTCSGQGNTEVFF.

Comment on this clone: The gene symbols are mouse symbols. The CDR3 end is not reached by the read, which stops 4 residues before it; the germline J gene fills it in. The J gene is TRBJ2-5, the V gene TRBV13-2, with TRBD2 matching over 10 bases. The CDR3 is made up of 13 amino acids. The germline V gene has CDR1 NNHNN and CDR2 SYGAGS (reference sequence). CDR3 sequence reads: CASGGDWGDTQYF. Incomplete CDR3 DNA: TGTGCCAGCGGTGGGGACTGGGGAGAC.

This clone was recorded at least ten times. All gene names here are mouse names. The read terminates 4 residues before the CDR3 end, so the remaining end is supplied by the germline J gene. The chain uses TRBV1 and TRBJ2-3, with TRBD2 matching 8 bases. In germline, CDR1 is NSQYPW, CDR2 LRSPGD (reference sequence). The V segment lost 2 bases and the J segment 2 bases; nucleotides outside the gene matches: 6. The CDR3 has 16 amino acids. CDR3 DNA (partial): TGCACCTGCAGTGCAAGGGGGGGGCGCGTTGCAGAA. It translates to CTCSARGGRVAE. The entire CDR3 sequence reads CTCSARGGRVAETLYF.

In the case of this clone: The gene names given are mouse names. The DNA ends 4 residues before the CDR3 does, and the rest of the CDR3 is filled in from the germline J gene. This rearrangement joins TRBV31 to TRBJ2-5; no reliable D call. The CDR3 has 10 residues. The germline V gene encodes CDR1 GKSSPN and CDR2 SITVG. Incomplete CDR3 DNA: TGTGCCTGGAGTCTCGAC. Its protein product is CAWSLD. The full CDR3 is CAWSLDTQYF.

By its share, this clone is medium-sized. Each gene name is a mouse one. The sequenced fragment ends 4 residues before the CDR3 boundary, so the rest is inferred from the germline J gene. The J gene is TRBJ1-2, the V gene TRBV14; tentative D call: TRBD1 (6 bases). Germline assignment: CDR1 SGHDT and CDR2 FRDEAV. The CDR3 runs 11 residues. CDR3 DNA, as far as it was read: TGTGCCAGCAGTACAGGGTCC. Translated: CASSTGS. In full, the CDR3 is CASSTGSDYTF. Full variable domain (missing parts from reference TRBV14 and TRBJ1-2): EAGVTQSPRYAVLQEGQAVSFWCDPISGHDTLYWYQQPRDQGPQLLVYFRDEAVIDNSQLPSDRFSAVRPKGTNSTLKIQSAKQGDTATYLCASSTGSDYTFGSGTRLLVI.

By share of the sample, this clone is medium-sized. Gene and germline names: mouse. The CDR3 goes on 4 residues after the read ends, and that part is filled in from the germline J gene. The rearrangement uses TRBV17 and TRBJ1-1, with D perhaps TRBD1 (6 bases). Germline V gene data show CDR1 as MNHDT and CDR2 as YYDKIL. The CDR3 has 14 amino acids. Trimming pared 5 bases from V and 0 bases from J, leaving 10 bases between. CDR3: CASSGDIANTEVFF. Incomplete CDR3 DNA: TGTGCTAGCAGTGGGGACATTGCAAACACA.

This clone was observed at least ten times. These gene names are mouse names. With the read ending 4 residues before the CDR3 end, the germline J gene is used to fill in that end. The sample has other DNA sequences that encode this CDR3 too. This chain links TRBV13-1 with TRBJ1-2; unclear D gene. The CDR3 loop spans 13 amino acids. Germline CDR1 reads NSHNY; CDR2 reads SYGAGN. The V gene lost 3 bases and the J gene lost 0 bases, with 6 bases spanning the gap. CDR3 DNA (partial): TGTGCCAGCAGTGGACAAGCAAACTCC. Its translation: CASSGQANS. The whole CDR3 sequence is CASSGQANSDYTF.

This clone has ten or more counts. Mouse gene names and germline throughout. CDR3 residues: CTCSRQGGSAETLYF. The sequenced part of the CDR3 DNA is TGCACCTGCAGTCGACAGGGGGGTAGTGCAGAA. The V call is TRBV1, the J call TRBJ2-3; 9 bases are a match to TRBD1. The read comes to an end 4 residues before the CDR3 does, leaving the germline J gene to fill in the end. CDR1 and CDR2 from the germline V gene are NSQYPW and LRSPGD (reference sequence). The junction had 3 bases not matched to a gene; V was cut back by 5 bases and J by 0 bases. The CDR3 spans 15 residues.

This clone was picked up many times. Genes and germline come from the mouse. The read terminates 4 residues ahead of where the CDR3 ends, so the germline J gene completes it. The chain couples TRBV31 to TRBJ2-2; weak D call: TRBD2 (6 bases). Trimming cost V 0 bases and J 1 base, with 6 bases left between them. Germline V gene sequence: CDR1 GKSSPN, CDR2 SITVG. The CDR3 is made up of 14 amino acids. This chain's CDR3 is CAWSLGGNTGQLYF. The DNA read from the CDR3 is TGTGCCTGGAGTCTTGGGGGAAACACCGGG.

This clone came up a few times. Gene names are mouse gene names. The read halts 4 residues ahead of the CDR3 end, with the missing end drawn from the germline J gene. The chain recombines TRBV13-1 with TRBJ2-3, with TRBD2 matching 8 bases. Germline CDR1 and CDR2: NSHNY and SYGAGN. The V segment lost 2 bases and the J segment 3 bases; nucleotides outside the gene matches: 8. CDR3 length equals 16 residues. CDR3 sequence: CASSEGTGLVAETLYF. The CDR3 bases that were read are TGTGCCAGCAGTGAAGGGACTGGCCTAGTGGCAGAA.

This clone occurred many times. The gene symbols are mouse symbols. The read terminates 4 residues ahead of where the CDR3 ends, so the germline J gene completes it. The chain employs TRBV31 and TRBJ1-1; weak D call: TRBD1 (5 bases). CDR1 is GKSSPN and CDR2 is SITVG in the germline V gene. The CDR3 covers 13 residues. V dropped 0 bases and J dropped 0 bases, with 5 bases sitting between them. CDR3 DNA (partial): TGTGCCTGGAGTCTGGACACAAACACA. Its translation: CAWSLDTNT. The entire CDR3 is CAWSLDTNTEVFF.

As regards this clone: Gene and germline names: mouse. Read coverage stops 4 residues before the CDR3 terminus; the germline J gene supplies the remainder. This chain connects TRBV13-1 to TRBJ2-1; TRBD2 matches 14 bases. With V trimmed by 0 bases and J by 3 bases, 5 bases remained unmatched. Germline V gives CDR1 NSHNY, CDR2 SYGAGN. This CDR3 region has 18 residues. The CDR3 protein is CASSDGGLGGRGYAEQFF. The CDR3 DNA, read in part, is TGTGCCAGCAGTGATGGGGGACTGGGGGGGCGCGGCTATGCT.

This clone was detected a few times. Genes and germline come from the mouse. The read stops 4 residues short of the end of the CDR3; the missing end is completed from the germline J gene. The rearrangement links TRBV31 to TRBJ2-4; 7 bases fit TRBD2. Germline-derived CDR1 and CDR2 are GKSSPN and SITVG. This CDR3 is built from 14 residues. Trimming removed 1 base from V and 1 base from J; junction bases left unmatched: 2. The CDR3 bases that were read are TGTGCCTGGAGTCCTGGGGGAGGTCAAAAC. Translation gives CAWSPGGGQN. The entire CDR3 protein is CAWSPGGGQNTLYF.

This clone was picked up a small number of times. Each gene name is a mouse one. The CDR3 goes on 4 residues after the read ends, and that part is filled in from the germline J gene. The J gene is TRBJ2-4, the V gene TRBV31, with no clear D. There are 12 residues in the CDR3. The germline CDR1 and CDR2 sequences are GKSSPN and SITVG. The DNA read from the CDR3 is TGTGCCTGGAGTCTATTGGGAAAC. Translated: CAWSLLGN. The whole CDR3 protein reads CAWSLLGNTLYF. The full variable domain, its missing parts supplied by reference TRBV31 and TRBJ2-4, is AQTIHQWPVAEIKAVGSPLSLGCTIKGKSSPNLYWYWQATGGTLQQLFYSITVGQVESVVQLNLSASRPKDDQFILSTEKLLLSHSGFYLCAWSLLGNTLYFGAGTRLSVL.